Below are 18 T cell receptor beta chains sequenced from a single sample in a study of blood T cell repertoires in COVID-19. Clones were read by immunoSEQ multiplex PCR, and TCRdb kept only the in-frame ones, dropping some. The sample carries about 670,000 clones, over 80% recorded once. The sequenced sample was peripheral blood. The receptors come from a woman aged 18 to 35 with acute or convalescent COVID-19.

The chain has TRBV18 and TRBJ1-3; 9 nucleotides match TRBD1. The CDR3 has 16 residues. J was trimmed by 4 bases and V by 5 bases; bases with no gene match: 9. Germline loops: CDR1 KGHSH, CDR2 LQKENI. The CDR3 spells CASSSQGTGTGNTIYF. In nucleotides, the CDR3 is TGTGCCAGCTCATCCCAGGGGACAGGGACCGGAAACACCATATATTTT.

V and J are TRBV11-2 and TRBJ1-1, with D perhaps TRBD1 (5 bases). The germline V and J ends were trimmed by 7 bases and 8 bases, with 17 bases remaining between them. This CDR3 region has 13 residues. CDR1 and CDR2 from the germline V gene are SGHAT and FQNNGV. The CDR3, as DNA: TGTGCCAGCACCTATCGGGGGGTGTCCGAAGCTTTCTTT. Translated: CASTYRGVSEAFF.

The V and J genes are TRBV19 and TRBJ2-2, with TRBD1 matching over 9 bases. The CDR3 is 14 amino acids. Germline V gene data show CDR1 as LNHDA and CDR2 as SQIVND (reference sequence). After removal of 10 bases from V and 2 bases from J, the junction contained 5 bases not matched to a gene. CDR3 sequence reads: CATRQGGNTGELFF. CDR3 sequence (DNA): TGTGCCACCCGACAGGGGGGAAACACCGGGGAGCTGTTTTTT.

The chain links TRBV5-1 to TRBJ1-1; D is unclear. This CDR3 has 14 residues. Trimming left V 2 bases short and J 4 bases short, with 12 bases between. Germline-derived CDR1 and CDR2 are SGHRS and YFSETQ. This CDR3 reads CASSLPGLITEAFF. DNA for the CDR3: TGCGCCAGCAGCTTACCGGGTTTGATCACTGAAGCTTTCTTT.

The V and J genes are TRBV30 and TRBJ1-1; possibly TRBD1 for D (6 bases). Trimming took 0 bases from V and 4 from J, leaving 12 bases between them. Germline loops: CDR1 GTSNPN, CDR2 SVGIG (reference sequence). The length of the CDR3 is 14 residues. CDR3 loop: CAWSVTGSGTEAFF. The CDR3 DNA reads TGTGCCTGGAGTGTCACAGGGTCGGGCACTGAAGCTTTCTTT.

This chain uses TRBV4-1 with TRBJ1-3; D is possibly TRBD1 (6 bases). In germline, CDR1 is MGHRA, CDR2 YSYEKL. This CDR3 comprises 16 residues. V lost 4 bases and J lost 3, with 16 bases in between. CDR3: CASSPKMGASGNTIYF. The DNA of the CDR3 is TGCGCCAGCAGCCCCAAGATGGGGGCGAGTGGAAACACCATATATTTT.

This clone was picked up a small number of times. CDR3 DNA: TGTGCCAGCAGCTTTTCCGTCACAGGACCTAATTCACCCCTCCACTTT. Amino acid sequence: CASSFSVTGPNSPLHF. The chain has TRBV7-9 and TRBJ1-6; TRBD1 is a possible D gene (5 bases). V lost 3 bases and J lost 6, with 15 bases in between. Per the germline V gene, CDR1 is SEHNR and CDR2 is FQNEAQ (reference sequence). This CDR3 region has 16 residues.

This chain connects TRBV5-4 to TRBJ1-2; D may be TRBD1 (6 bases). V shed 1 base and J shed 8 bases, with 21 bases lying between them. The CDR3 loop spans 16 amino acids. Germline V CDR1 and CDR2: SGHNT, YYREEE (reference sequence). This CDR3 is CASSLRGGNRVRGYTF. CDR3 DNA sequence: TGTGCCAGCAGCTTGAGGGGGGGGAACAGGGTACGGGGCTACACCTTC.

This chain connects TRBV19 to TRBJ2-7; 7 nucleotides agree with TRBD1. The V gene's germline CDR1 is LNHDA and CDR2 SQIVND (reference sequence). The CDR3 consists of 11 residues. Losses at the gene ends were 8 bases for V and 4 bases for J; bases not matched to a gene: 2. As DNA, the CDR3 is TGTGCCAGTCGACAGGGTTACGAGCAGTACTTC. It translates to CASRQGYEQYF.

V and J are TRBV18 and TRBJ2-7, with 7 bases fitting TRBD1. Looked up from germline, CDR1 is KGHSH and CDR2 is LQKENI. V shed 3 bases and J 1 base; nucleotides not matched to a gene: 6. The CDR3 contains 15 residues. As DNA, the CDR3 is TGTGCCAGCTCACCTGACAGGGTACATTCCTACGAGCAGTACTTC. Its protein product is CASSPDRVHSYEQYF. Using reference TRBV18 and TRBJ2-7 for the parts outside the CDR3, the full variable domain is NAGVMQNPRHLVRRRGQEARLRCSPMKGHSHVYWYRQLPEEGLKFMVYLQKENIIDESGMPKERFSAEFPKEGPSILRIQQVVRGDSAAYFCASSPDRVHSYEQYFGPGTRLTVT.

This chain joins TRBV24-1 and TRBJ2-5, with 8 bases identical to TRBD1. The CDR3 covers 13 residues. Germline CDR1 and CDR2: KGHDR and SFDVKD. The trim removed 6 bases at V and 5 bases at J, leaving 4 bases unmatched. The CDR3 region has the DNA TGTGCCACCAGTAACCAGGGGGCTGAGACCCAGTACTTC. The encoded protein is CATSNQGAETQYF.

The chain couples TRBV7-9 to TRBJ1-1; D gene ambiguous. Trimming shortened V by 1 base and J by 3 bases, and 6 bases separated the two germline ends. The CDR3 is made up of 13 amino acids. Germline-derived CDR1 and CDR2 are SEHNR and FQNEAQ (reference sequence). Here the CDR3 DNA reads TGTGCCAGCAGCTTAGACGGTTACACTGAAGCTTTCTTT. This encodes CASSLDGYTEAFF.

The CDR3 DNA reads as TGCGCCAGCAGCCCACCTGGGGCCCACTATGGCTACACCTTC. Encoded protein: CASSPPGAHYGYTF. The chain carries TRBV4-1 and TRBJ1-2, with a tentative D call TRBD1 (5 bases). Looked up from germline, CDR1 is MGHRA and CDR2 is YSYEKL. This CDR3 has 14 amino acids. Between the trimmed V and J ends, which lost 4 bases and 3 bases, there was a span of 12 bases.

V gene TRBV18 combines with J gene TRBJ1-2; D is perhaps TRBD1 (6 bases). The CDR3 is made up of 15 amino acids. V lost 6 bases and J 0 bases, leaving 14 bases between the germline ends. Germline V CDR1 and CDR2: KGHSH, LQKENI. CDR3 loop: CASSLTGDANYGYTF. CDR3 coding DNA: TGTGCCAGCTCCCTGACAGGAGACGCTAACTATGGCTACACCTTC.

V gene TRBV7-6 combines with J gene TRBJ2-7, with 9 bases lining up with TRBD1. Germline V lookup: CDR1 SGHVS, CDR2 FNYEAQ. The CDR3 runs 15 residues. V lost 2 bases to trimming and J lost 5 bases; unmatched junction nucleotides: 7. The CDR3 DNA follows: TGTGCCAGCAGCTTATGGGGTACAGGGGGCGACGAGCAGTACTTC. Translation gives CASSLWGTGGDEQYF.

On this clone itself: Other DNA sequences in this sample translate to the same CDR3. The rearrangement joins TRBV7-3 to TRBJ2-1, with 12 nucleotides matching TRBD2. The germline V gene has CDR1 SGHTA and CDR2 FQGTGA. The CDR3 sequence is 14 residues long. The J segment lost 7 bases and the V segment lost 5 bases, leaving 3 bases of the junction unmatched. CDR3 sequence (DNA): TGTGCCAGCAGCCTAGCGGGGGGGCCGAATGAGCAGTTCTTC. As protein: CASSLAGGPNEQFF.

J is TRBJ2-5 and V is TRBV9, with a tentative D call TRBD1 (5 bases). Trimming removed 4 bases from V and 1 base from J, with 11 bases in between. CDR1 SGDLS and CDR2 YYNGEE come from the germline V gene. The CDR3 totals 14 residues. The CDR3 loop reads CASSPADSQETQYF. In DNA, the CDR3 is TGTGCCAGCAGCCCAGCCGACAGCCAAGAGACCCAGTACTTC.

The rearrangement links TRBV4-2 to TRBJ1-5; D possibly corresponds to TRBD1 (6 bases). This CDR3 region has 16 residues. The germline gives CDR1 LGHNA, CDR2 YNFKEQ. V lost 0 bases and J 4 bases, leaving 13 bases between the germline ends. Written as DNA, the CDR3 is TGTGCCAGCAGCCAAGATTATGACAGGTGGAATCAGCCCCAGCATTTT. This translates into CASSQDYDRWNQPQHF.